The clone carrying this T cell receptor (beta chain) was seen at least ten times. Its antigen is still unknown. Germline V gene lookup returns CDR1 MGHRA and CDR2 YSYEKL. After removal of 6 bases from V and 2 bases from J, the junction contained 13 bases not matched to a gene. The CDR3 sequence is 17 residues long. The data belong to a study of early T cells in non-severe SARS-CoV-2 infection. Across the study: Sequencing used unsorted whole-blood bulk RNA, so chains lack pairing. Overall study results and limits: Comparison of clonotypes with VDJdb favored anti-spike CD8 responses while missing private and CD4 specificities.

Tagging with unique molecular identifiers was applied to individual cDNA molecules. Each CDR3 protein gets one entry after TCRdb re-called the 5' RACE reads with MiXCR. Seen here are about 64,000 distinct CDR3 sequences, roughly an eighth observed once, and the top ten hold more than 1.2%. The rearrangement uses TRBV4-1 and TRBJ2-3; 8 positions match TRBD2. The specimen was whole blood, collected at baseline. The TCR sequence derives from an adult who was a healthcare worker with PCR-confirmed SARS-CoV-2 infection or an uninfected control (not recorded which). CDR3 loop: CASSLRAGLAVTDTQYF. The CDR3 DNA is TGCGCCAGCAGTCTCCGCGCCGGACTAGCTGTCACAGATACGCAGTATTTT.